This is a list of T cell receptor beta chains from one sample in a study of T cells in Graves' hyperthyroidism and ophthalmopathy. TCRdb used MiXCR to reprocess the multiplex PCR reads, holding one entry per CDR3 protein. The sample yields roughly 500,000 distinct CDR3 sequences, more than 45% seen once. Sequenced: peripheral blood or thyroid tissue (not recorded which). The receptors here all came from an adult woman with Graves' disease, either hyperthyroidism or ophthalmopathy (not recorded which). Each CDR3 is given with its conserved first and last residue. Each record gives: CDR3 protein, CDR3 DNA, clone size, J gene, V gene, D gene. The D gene is left open where the match is weak. Some rows have no size entry. The others give once, few or many, or a class for an expanded clone.

CASSQERNQPQHF	TGTGCCAGCTCACAAGAAAGAAATCAGCCCCAGCATTTT	few	TRBJ1-5	TRBV18	-
CATSSDDPGRSEQYF	TGTGCCACCAGCAGTGACGACCCCGGACGGAGCGAGCAGTACTTC	-	TRBJ2-7	TRBV15	-
CSAPSAGINYGYTF	TGCAGTGCCCCCTCCGCGGGAATAAACTATGGCTACACCTTC	-	TRBJ1-2	TRBV20-1	-
CSVDTGGDTQYF	TGCAGCGTTGACACGGGCGGAGATACGCAGTATTTT	-	TRBJ2-3	TRBV29-1	-
CAISAEVSGNTIYF	TGTGCCATCAGTGCGGAGGTTTCTGGAAACACCATATATTTT	-	TRBJ1-3	TRBV10-3	-
CSARDRGSRSGHSGYTF	TGCAGTGCTAGAGATCGTGGGTCCCGTAGTGGCCATAGTGGCTACACCTTC	many	TRBJ1-2	TRBV20-1	-
CASSLAVTNFSPLHF	TGTGCCAGCAGCTTGGCAGTGACCAATTTTTCACCCCTCCACTTT	-	TRBJ1-6	TRBV5-5	-
CASTRGANQPQHF	TGTGCCAGCACCCGAGGGGCGAATCAGCCCCAGCATTTT	few	TRBJ1-5	TRBV2	-
CATQGGGTQPQHF	TGTGCCACACAGGGTGGGGGCACTCAGCCCCAGCATTTT	-	TRBJ1-5	TRBV10-3	-
CSARDYRANQPQHF	TGCAGTGCTAGAGATTACAGGGCTAATCAGCCCCAGCATTTT	-	TRBJ1-5	TRBV20-1	-
CASSLKPNDEQYF	TGTGCCAGCAGCTTAAAGCCGAATGACGAGCAGTACTTC	few	TRBJ2-7	TRBV7-6	-
CASSARQRSSYEQYF	TGTGCCAGCAGTGCGAGACAGAGGTCATCCTACGAGCAGTACTTC	-	TRBJ2-7	TRBV2	-
CASSLQTGNSNSPLHF	TGCGCCAGCAGCCTCCAGACAGGAAATTCTAATTCACCCCTCCACTTT	-	TRBJ1-6	TRBV5-1	-
CASTGDYGYTF	TGTGCCAGTACAGGGGACTATGGCTACACCTTC	-	TRBJ1-2	TRBV2	TRBD1
CASSLSQGAGGGELYF	TGTGCCAGCAGCCTGTCCCAAGGGGCCGGGGGCGGGGAGCTGTACTTC	-	TRBJ2-7	TRBV6-1	-
CASSWTGGGNLAFF	TGTGCCAGCAGTTGGACAGGGGGCGGCAACCTAGCTTTCTTT	-	TRBJ1-1	TRBV28	TRBD1
CSVVLLAGPDEQYF	TGCAGCGTTGTACTACTAGCGGGACCCGACGAGCAGTACTTC	-	TRBJ2-7	TRBV29-1	TRBD2
CASSPGQGGYTEAFF	TGTGCCAGCAGTCCCGGACAGGGCGGTTATACTGAAGCTTTCTTT	once	TRBJ1-1	TRBV7-2	TRBD1
CASSSLVGLASYEQYF	TGTGCCAGCAGCTCCCTAGTGGGACTAGCCTCCTACGAGCAGTACTTC	many	TRBJ2-7	TRBV11-2	TRBD2
CASSLTGFAYEQYF	TGTGCCAGCAGCTTAACAGGGTTTGCCTACGAGCAGTACTTC	-	TRBJ2-7	TRBV11-2	-
CSASAGVNAEAFF	TGCAGTGCTAGCGCCGGGGTTAACGCTGAAGCTTTCTTT	many	TRBJ1-1	TRBV20-1	-
CASMPGFSSYEQYF	TGTGCCAGCATGCCGGGGTTCTCCTCCTACGAGCAGTACTTC	few	TRBJ2-7	TRBV7-8	-
CASSSYSSYTF	TGTGCCAGCAGCAGTTACAGCTCCTACACCTTC	many	TRBJ1-2	TRBV11-2	-
CATSRETDSTYTEAFF	TGTGCCACCAGCAGAGAAACAGACAGTACCTACACTGAAGCTTTCTTT	-	TRBJ1-1	TRBV15	-
CASTFRDSNQPQHF	TGTGCCAGCACCTTCCGGGACAGCAATCAGCCCCAGCATTTT	many	TRBJ1-5	TRBV12-3/TRBV12-4	-
CSVAIQHTEAFF	TGCAGCGTAGCAATACAGCACACTGAAGCTTTCTTT	-	TRBJ1-1	TRBV29-1	-
CSARDIWTVNTEAFF	TGCAGTGCTAGAGATATCTGGACAGTGAACACTGAAGCTTTCTTT	many	TRBJ1-1	TRBV20-1	-
CASSYGRGANVLTF	TGTGCCAGCAGTTACGGGAGGGGGGCCAACGTCCTGACTTTC	-	TRBJ2-6	TRBV6-6	-
CASSEGLVSGAPRETQYF	TGTGCCAGCAGTGAAGGACTGGTTTCGGGGGCGCCGAGAGAGACCCAGTACTTC	many	TRBJ2-5	TRBV2	-
CASSEEVGDNSPLHF	TGTGCCAGCAGTGAAGAAGTGGGGGATAATTCACCCCTCCACTTT	-	TRBJ1-6	TRBV2	-
CSASPNMNTEAFF	TGCAGTGCTAGTCCTAACATGAACACTGAAGCTTTCTTT	-	TRBJ1-1	TRBV20-1	-
CATSIIQGTGETQYF	TGTGCCACCAGCATCATACAGGGGACCGGGGAGACCCAGTACTTC	-	TRBJ2-5	TRBV15	TRBD1
CASRRRGGRSYEQYF	TGTGCCAGCAGACGTCGTGGGGGTCGCTCCTACGAGCAGTACTTC	-	TRBJ2-7	TRBV5-1	-
CAISEALGASYEQYF	TGTGCCATCAGTGAGGCCCTAGGAGCCTCCTACGAGCAGTACTTC	many	TRBJ2-7	TRBV10-3	-
CAISKGQLTNYGYTF	TGTGCCATCAGTAAGGGACAGCTAACTAACTATGGCTACACCTTC	many	TRBJ1-2	TRBV10-3	TRBD1
CASSFMSGQTNTGELFF	TGCGCCAGCAGCTTTATGTCGGGACAGACAAACACCGGGGAGCTGTTTTTT	-	TRBJ2-2	TRBV5-1	TRBD1
CATSDDRYSNQPQHF	TGTGCCACCAGTGACGACAGGTATAGCAATCAGCCCCAGCATTTT	few	TRBJ1-5	TRBV24-1	-
CASSGLADETQYF	TGCGCCAGCAGCGGGCTAGCGGATGAGACCCAGTACTTC	many	TRBJ2-5	TRBV5-1	TRBD2
CATSDLSVEAFF	TGTGCCACCAGTGATTTGTCAGTTGAAGCTTTCTTT	-	TRBJ1-1	TRBV24-1	-
CASSLQGYDRDTEAFF	TGTGCCAGCAGCCTACAGGGTTATGACCGTGACACTGAAGCTTTCTTT	-	TRBJ1-1	TRBV5-8	-
CASSPRQGGNTIYF	TGTGCCAGCAGTCCCCGACAGGGGGGGAACACCATATATTTT	few	TRBJ1-3	TRBV2	TRBD1
CASSPAIQGNTEAFF	TGTGCCAGCAGCCCAGCTATACAGGGGAACACTGAAGCTTTCTTT	-	TRBJ1-1	TRBV7-2	-
CASSSHGGLNTGELFF	TGTGCCAGCAGCTCCCACGGGGGGCTGAACACCGGGGAGCTGTTTTTT	-	TRBJ2-2	TRBV7-3	-
CASSLQGSRGTEAFF	TGCGCCAGCAGCTTACAGGGGTCTCGGGGCACTGAAGCTTTCTTT	many	TRBJ1-1	TRBV5-1	TRBD1
CASSPDLCGRGETQYF	TGTGCCAGCAGCCCCGACCTATGCGGGAGAGGTGAGACCCAGTACTTC	-	TRBJ2-5	TRBV7-9	TRBD2
CASSSPPWGAPNTGELFF	TGTGCCAGCAGTTCCCCCCCTTGGGGGGCACCGAACACCGGGGAGCTGTTTTTT	once	TRBJ2-2	TRBV28	-
CASSRSYFTAYEQYF	TGTGCCAGCAGCCGGTCGTATTTTACTGCCTACGAGCAGTACTTC	-	TRBJ2-7	TRBV7-9	-
CASSLTGTVHNQPQHF	TGTGCCAGCAGTCTAACCGGGACAGTTCACAATCAGCCCCAGCATTTT	-	TRBJ1-5	TRBV28	TRBD1
CASTLSAGQYF	TGTGCCAGCACCCTTTCAGCCGGGCAGTACTTC	many	TRBJ2-7	TRBV12-3/TRBV12-4	-
CASSLGLLTDTQYF	TGTGCCAGCAGCTTAGGGTTACTCACAGATACGCAGTATTTT	-	TRBJ2-3	TRBV7-3	-
CASIEPPSTEAFF	TGTGCCAGCATCGAACCCCCGAGCACTGAAGCTTTCTTT	many	TRBJ1-1	TRBV2	-
CASSPPDKTYEQYF	TGTGCCAGCTCACCCCCTGACAAGACCTACGAGCAGTACTTC	-	TRBJ2-7	TRBV7-9	-
CASSSKTGTGSQPQHF	TGTGCCAGCAGCTCCAAAACCGGGACGGGGTCTCAGCCCCAGCATTTT	few	TRBJ1-5	TRBV7-6	-
CASSPPGQGRNGYTF	TGTGCCAGCAGTCCGCCGGGACAGGGGAGGAATGGCTACACCTTC	-	TRBJ1-2	TRBV12-3/TRBV12-4	TRBD1
CATRLAGGPWYQETQYF	TGCGCCACCAGACTAGCGGGAGGGCCCTGGTACCAAGAGACCCAGTACTTC	-	TRBJ2-5	TRBV10-1	TRBD2
CASRDRGSHWDQPQHF	TGTGCCAGCCGGGACAGGGGGTCTCATTGGGATCAGCCCCAGCATTTT	few	TRBJ1-5	TRBV6-1	TRBD1
CSVEFSYEQYF	TGCAGCGTTGAATTCTCCTACGAGCAGTACTTC	once	TRBJ2-7	TRBV29-1	-
CASSDDRRAAFF	TGTGCCAGCAGCGACGACAGGCGAGCGGCTTTCTTT	-	TRBJ1-1	TRBV7-9	-
CASMSNQPQHF	TGTGCCAGCATGAGCAATCAGCCCCAGCATTTT	many	TRBJ1-5	TRBV6-1	-
CAWSVLGTSGEQYF	TGTGCCTGGAGTGTATTGGGGACTAGCGGCGAGCAGTACTTC	few	TRBJ2-7	TRBV30	TRBD2